This is a list of T cell receptor beta chains from one sample in a study of T cells in Graves' hyperthyroidism and ophthalmopathy. TCRdb processed the multiplex PCR reads anew with MiXCR; each CDR3 protein has one entry. The sample lists some 460,000 distinct CDR3 sequences, more than 15% occurring once. Source material: blood. The receptors were sampled from a young woman with Graves' hyperthyroidism. The CDR3 runs from the conserved cysteine through the conserved F or W. Fields, in order: J gene, V gene, D gene, clone size, CDR3 DNA, CDR3 protein. The D gene is left open where the match is weak. Only part of the rows carry a size: once, few, many, or a class if the clone is expanded.

j_gene: TRBJ2-1; v_gene: TRBV11-2; d_gene: NA; abundance: many; CDR3nt: TGTGCCAGCAGCCCCGGTTCCGATGAGCAGTTCTTC; CDR3aa: CASSPGSDEQFF
j_gene: TRBJ2-5; v_gene: TRBV6-6; d_gene: TRBD2; abundance: many; CDR3nt: TGTGCCAGCAGTTACTCGTCCCCTTTGCGGGGGTCCCCAGGGACCCAGTACTTC; CDR3aa: CASSYSSPLRGSPGTQYF
j_gene: TRBJ2-7; v_gene: TRBV6-1; d_gene: TRBD2; abundance: many; CDR3nt: TGTGCCAGCAGTTACGACCCCCCTCGGACTAGCGGGCACGAGCAGTACTTC; CDR3aa: CASSYDPPRTSGHEQYF
j_gene: TRBJ1-4; v_gene: TRBV12-3/TRBV12-4; d_gene: TRBD1; abundance: many; CDR3nt: TGTGCCAGCAGACGGGGACAGGGGAATGAAAAACTGTTTTTT; CDR3aa: CASRRGQGNEKLFF
j_gene: TRBJ1-1; v_gene: TRBV27; d_gene: NA; abundance: many; CDR3nt: TGTGCCAGCAGACACACTGAAGCTTTCTTT; CDR3aa: CASRHTEAFF
j_gene: TRBJ2-4; v_gene: TRBV28; d_gene: NA; abundance: many; CDR3nt: TGTGCCAGCAGCTCCATTCGTCCCCCGGGTTCGACGAACAAAAACATTCAGTACTTC; CDR3aa: CASSSIRPPGSTNKNIQYF
j_gene: TRBJ1-5; v_gene: TRBV5-8; d_gene: NA; abundance: many; CDR3nt: TGTGCCAGCAGCTTGGTAGGGGATTTCGGCAATCAGCCCCAGCATTTT; CDR3aa: CASSLVGDFGNQPQHF
j_gene: TRBJ2-3; v_gene: TRBV14; d_gene: TRBD2; abundance: many; CDR3nt: TGTGCCAGCAGCCAAGGGAAATTAGCGGGTAACACAGATACGCAGTATTTT; CDR3aa: CASSQGKLAGNTDTQYF
j_gene: TRBJ2-2; v_gene: TRBV5-1; d_gene: NA; abundance: many; CDR3nt: TGCGCCAGCACTTGGACTCAGAACACCGGGGAGCTGTTTTTT; CDR3aa: CASTWTQNTGELFF
j_gene: TRBJ2-5; v_gene: TRBV28; d_gene: TRBD1; abundance: NA; CDR3nt: TGTGCCAGCAGTCCTCCGGGGGACAGGGAATTGGAAGAGACCCAGTACTTC; CDR3aa: CASSPPGDRELEETQYF
j_gene: TRBJ1-4; v_gene: TRBV12-3/TRBV12-4; d_gene: NA; abundance: few; CDR3nt: TGTGCCAGCAGTTCAGACAGGAGTAATGAAAAACTGTTTTTT; CDR3aa: CASSSDRSNEKLFF
j_gene: TRBJ1-6; v_gene: TRBV9; d_gene: TRBD1; abundance: many; CDR3nt: TGTGCCAGCAGCATCCGGGACAGCTATTCACCCCTCCACTTT; CDR3aa: CASSIRDSYSPLHF
j_gene: TRBJ2-6; v_gene: TRBV6-4; d_gene: TRBD2; abundance: many; CDR3nt: TGTGCCAGCAGTGAGGAAGCGGGATCTGGGGCCAACGTCCTGACTTTC; CDR3aa: CASSEEAGSGANVLTF
j_gene: TRBJ2-7; v_gene: TRBV30; d_gene: NA; abundance: many; CDR3nt: TGTGCCTGGACTAGTGGCCCCTACGAGCAGTACTTC; CDR3aa: CAWTSGPYEQYF
j_gene: TRBJ2-1; v_gene: TRBV7-3; d_gene: NA; abundance: many; CDR3nt: TGTGCCAGCAGCTTAACGTCATCGGCTGTCCATCGGAATGAGCAGTTCTTC; CDR3aa: CASSLTSSAVHRNEQFF
j_gene: TRBJ1-2; v_gene: TRBV30; d_gene: NA; abundance: many; CDR3nt: TGTGCCTGGAGTGCCGACGGCCGATCGGGCTACACCTTC; CDR3aa: CAWSADGRSGYTF
j_gene: TRBJ1-1; v_gene: TRBV20-1; d_gene: NA; abundance: many; CDR3nt: TGCAGTGCTAGAGATAGAGGACGTATGAACACTGAAGCTTTCTTT; CDR3aa: CSARDRGRMNTEAFF
j_gene: TRBJ2-5; v_gene: TRBV3-1; d_gene: NA; abundance: many; CDR3nt: TGTGCCAGCAGCCAAGGGGACGCCTCAGACCAAGAGACCCAGTACTTC; CDR3aa: CASSQGDASDQETQYF
j_gene: TRBJ2-7; v_gene: TRBV20-1; d_gene: TRBD1; abundance: many; CDR3nt: TGCAGTGCTGGGCCGAACAGGGGCTACGAGCAGTACTTC; CDR3aa: CSAGPNRGYEQYF
j_gene: TRBJ2-3; v_gene: TRBV20-1; d_gene: NA; abundance: many; CDR3nt: TGCAGTGCTGGCCTAGCGCGGGCACAGAATACGCAGTATTTT; CDR3aa: CSAGLARAQNTQYF
j_gene: TRBJ2-1; v_gene: TRBV11-2; d_gene: TRBD1; abundance: many; CDR3nt: TGTGCCACCAGGAGGACAGGGAGTTACAATGAGCAGTTCTTC; CDR3aa: CATRRTGSYNEQFF
j_gene: TRBJ2-3; v_gene: TRBV20-1; d_gene: TRBD2; abundance: many; CDR3nt: TGCAGTGCTAGAGTGGGGGAGGTTGGACTAGCGGGAGTCACAGATACGCAGTATTTT; CDR3aa: CSARVGEVGLAGVTDTQYF
j_gene: TRBJ1-5; v_gene: TRBV9; d_gene: NA; abundance: NA; CDR3nt: TGTGCCAGCAGCGTCGGAAAAGGGCCTAATCAGCCCCAGCATTTT; CDR3aa: CASSVGKGPNQPQHF
j_gene: TRBJ1-1; v_gene: TRBV27; d_gene: NA; abundance: many; CDR3nt: TGTGCCAGCAGTTTCGGGAGGAAACCCCACGGACGGGTGAACACTGAAGCTTTCTTT; CDR3aa: CASSFGRKPHGRVNTEAFF
j_gene: TRBJ2-1; v_gene: TRBV6-2/TRBV6-3; d_gene: TRBD2; abundance: NA; CDR3nt: TGTGCCAGCAGTTACAGCGGGAGGGCCGGTGAGCAGTTCTTC; CDR3aa: CASSYSGRAGEQFF
j_gene: TRBJ1-2; v_gene: TRBV2; d_gene: TRBD1; abundance: many; CDR3nt: TGTGCCAGTACGGGACAGGGGTATGGCTACACCTTC; CDR3aa: CASTGQGYGYTF
j_gene: TRBJ2-7; v_gene: TRBV6-5; d_gene: TRBD2; abundance: many; CDR3nt: TGTGCCAGCAGTTACTCCCGGGGGGAATGGGGTTACGAGCAGTACTTC; CDR3aa: CASSYSRGEWGYEQYF
j_gene: TRBJ2-7; v_gene: TRBV7-8; d_gene: NA; abundance: many; CDR3nt: TGTGCCAGCAGCTTAATGACGGCAGGGGACGAGCAGTACTTC; CDR3aa: CASSLMTAGDEQYF
j_gene: TRBJ2-5; v_gene: TRBV12-3/TRBV12-4; d_gene: NA; abundance: many; CDR3nt: TGTGCCAGCAGTCCGAGCTGGGGCCAAGAGACCCAGTACTTC; CDR3aa: CASSPSWGQETQYF
j_gene: TRBJ2-3; v_gene: TRBV7-9; d_gene: NA; abundance: many; CDR3nt: TGTGCCAGCAGCTCCACAGGGATAGGCACAGATACGCAGTATTTT; CDR3aa: CASSSTGIGTDTQYF
j_gene: TRBJ1-2; v_gene: TRBV28; d_gene: NA; abundance: many; CDR3nt: TGTGCCAGCAGTTTCTTGAGAGGGCAGGGCTACACCTTC; CDR3aa: CASSFLRGQGYTF
j_gene: TRBJ2-3; v_gene: TRBV24-1; d_gene: TRBD2; abundance: NA; CDR3nt: TGTGCCACCAGTGATGAAAAGACTAGCGGGAGACCCCACGGAGATACGCAGTATTTT; CDR3aa: CATSDEKTSGRPHGDTQYF
j_gene: TRBJ2-1; v_gene: TRBV7-3; d_gene: NA; abundance: many; CDR3nt: TGTGCCAGCAGCTCACCGTCGTTGGGTGAGCAGTTCTTC; CDR3aa: CASSSPSLGEQFF
j_gene: TRBJ1-2; v_gene: TRBV6-1; d_gene: NA; abundance: many; CDR3nt: TGTGCCAGCAGTCCATATGGGGGTGAGGACTATGGCTACACCTTC; CDR3aa: CASSPYGGEDYGYTF
j_gene: TRBJ1-1; v_gene: TRBV12-5; d_gene: NA; abundance: many; CDR3nt: TGTGCTAGTGGTTTGGTCCTTACCATGGGGGGCCCGCCTGAAGCTTTCTTT; CDR3aa: CASGLVLTMGGPPEAFF
j_gene: TRBJ2-2; v_gene: TRBV7-7; d_gene: NA; abundance: NA; CDR3nt: TGTGCTAGCAGCCCCGGGGGCTTGGACTACACCGGGGAGCTGTTTTTT; CDR3aa: CASSPGGLDYTGELFF
j_gene: TRBJ2-2; v_gene: TRBV2; d_gene: NA; abundance: NA; CDR3nt: TGTGCCAGCAGTGTGTCGGCGGACACCGGGGAGCTGTTTTTT; CDR3aa: CASSVSADTGELFF
j_gene: TRBJ1-1; v_gene: TRBV11-2; d_gene: NA; abundance: few; CDR3nt: TGTGCCAGCAGCTTAGACAGAGTTTCCGAGGAAGCTTTCTTT; CDR3aa: CASSLDRVSEEAFF
j_gene: TRBJ1-4; v_gene: TRBV19; d_gene: NA; abundance: NA; CDR3nt: TGTGCCAGTAGTAGCCGGGACAAGGAGCCTACAAACTATGAAAAACTGTTTTTT; CDR3aa: CASSSRDKEPTNYEKLFF
j_gene: TRBJ1-4; v_gene: TRBV6-6; d_gene: TRBD1; abundance: many; CDR3nt: TGTGCCAGCAGTTACTCCGGGACAGGGACTGAAAAACTGTTTTTT; CDR3aa: CASSYSGTGTEKLFF
j_gene: TRBJ2-1; v_gene: TRBV30; d_gene: TRBD2; abundance: few; CDR3nt: TGTGCCTGGAGTGTACGGGGGAGGGTAGAGTGGAATGAGCAGTTCTTC; CDR3aa: CAWSVRGRVEWNEQFF
j_gene: TRBJ2-5; v_gene: TRBV20-1; d_gene: NA; abundance: many; CDR3nt: TGCAGTGCTACCCAAACCCAAGAGACCCAGTACTTC; CDR3aa: CSATQTQETQYF
j_gene: TRBJ2-1; v_gene: TRBV12-5; d_gene: NA; abundance: many; CDR3nt: TGTGCTAGTGGTTTGTGGACTACACCTTACAATGAGCAGTTCTTC; CDR3aa: CASGLWTTPYNEQFF
j_gene: TRBJ2-7; v_gene: TRBV6-1; d_gene: NA; abundance: many; CDR3nt: TGTGCCAGCAGGATCTCCTACGAGCAGTACTTC; CDR3aa: CASRISYEQYF
j_gene: TRBJ2-7; v_gene: TRBV19; d_gene: NA; abundance: few; CDR3nt: TGTGCCAGTAGTGGAACAGGATCCCGCTACGAGCAGTACTTC; CDR3aa: CASSGTGSRYEQYF